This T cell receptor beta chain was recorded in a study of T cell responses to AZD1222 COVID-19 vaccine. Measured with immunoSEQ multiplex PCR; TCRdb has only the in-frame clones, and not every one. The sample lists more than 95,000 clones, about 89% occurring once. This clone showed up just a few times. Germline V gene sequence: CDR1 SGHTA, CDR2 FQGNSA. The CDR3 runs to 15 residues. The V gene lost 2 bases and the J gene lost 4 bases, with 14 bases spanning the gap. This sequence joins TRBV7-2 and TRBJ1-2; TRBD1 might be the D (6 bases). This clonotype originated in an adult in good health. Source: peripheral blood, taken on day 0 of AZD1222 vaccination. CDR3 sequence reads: CASSLTPGGVYGYTF. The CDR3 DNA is TGTGCCAGCAGCTTAACCCCTGGGGGCGTCTATGGCTACACCTTC.